The next 7 T cell receptor beta chains were all read from a single sample in a study of cytomegalovirus exposure and HLA in healthy donors. The PCR used 60 Vbeta and 13 Jbeta primers. Only in-frame clones appear in the TCRdb table, and some are missing; sequencing was by immunoSEQ multiplex PCR. The data contain more than 100,000 clones, approximately 80% of them singletons. What was sequenced was PBMCs. The source is a female donor in good health and CMV-seropositive.

The chain employs TRBV6-5 and TRBJ2-3; D gene uncertain. The CDR3 is 15 amino acids. Germline V lookup: CDR1 MNHEY, CDR2 SVGAGI. V was trimmed by 6 bases and J by 4 bases, leaving 17 bases between them. The CDR3 is CASRPNPPRADTQYF. Here the CDR3 DNA reads TGTGCCAGCAGACCCAATCCACCTCGGGCAGATACGCAGTATTTT.

This sequence joins TRBV27 and TRBJ1-1; perhaps TRBD1 as D (5 bases). Trimming cost V 3 bases and J 4 bases, with 9 bases left between them. The CDR3 spans 13 residues. The germline V gene encodes CDR1 MNHEY and CDR2 SMNVEV (reference sequence). CDR3 sequence: CASSLLGGTEAFF. The CDR3 bases are TGTGCCAGCAGTTTGTTGGGGGGCACTGAAGCTTTCTTT.

The chain links TRBV6-5 to TRBJ1-4; D uncertain. Germline loops: CDR1 MNHEY, CDR2 SVGAGI. Trimming stripped 2 bases from V and 8 bases from J, with 6 bases between. This CDR3 region has 12 residues. The CDR3 DNA is TGTGCCAGCAGTTACACTTCGGAAAAACTGTTTTTT. It encodes CASSYTSEKLFF.

The V and J genes are TRBV4-1 and TRBJ2-1, with a possible D match to TRBD2 (5 bases). The CDR3 spans 14 residues. Germline CDR1 and CDR2: MGHRA and YSYEKL. V shed 0 bases and J shed 9 bases, with 12 bases lying between them. CDR3 DNA sequence: TGCGCCAGCAGCCAAGAGCAGAGGGCGGCTGAGCAGTTCTTC. Translated: CASSQEQRAAEQFF.

The sample holds a few counts of this clone. The J gene is TRBJ2-7, the V gene TRBV6-1, with unresolved D. The CDR3 runs to 14 residues. Germline V gives CDR1 MNHNS, CDR2 SASEGT. V was clipped by 0 bases and J by 2 bases, with 8 bases between them. CDR3 sequence (DNA): TGTGCCAGCAGTGAAGCACGATACACCTACGAGCAGTACTTC. Translated: CASSEARYTYEQYF.

The chain couples TRBV19 to TRBJ2-7; 12 bases align to TRBD1. V lost 4 bases and J lost 4; bases outside the gene matches: 5. CDR1 and CDR2 (germline): LNHDA, SQIVND (reference sequence). The length of the CDR3 is 15 residues. The CDR3 region is CASSSSGQGAYEQYF. In nucleotides, the CDR3 is TGTGCCAGTAGTAGCTCGGGACAGGGGGCTTACGAGCAGTACTTC.

This clone was counted only a few times. This chain uses TRBV7-3 with TRBJ1-1; D perhaps matches TRBD1 (5 bases). V shed 3 bases and J shed 1 base, with 6 bases lying between them. The CDR3 loop spans 13 amino acids. CDR1 is SGHTA, CDR2 FQGTGA, per germline. The CDR3 bases are TGTGCCAGCAGCTTTGGGGCGAACACTGAAGCTTTCTTT. It is translated as CASSFGANTEAFF.